Listed below are T cell receptor beta chains from one sample, sequenced in a study of breast tumors, draining lymph nodes, adjacent tissues. TCRdb analysed the multiplex PCR reads with MiXCR anew, one entry per CDR3 protein. The data contain around 150,000 distinct CDR3 sequences, about a fifth of them singletons. The sequenced material came from axillary lymph node tissue. These receptors were obtained from a female donor with breast cancer. Some clones in this sample may be carry-over from other donors' samples. Both conserved end residues are part of each CDR3. D genes are given only for firm matches. Size is omitted from some rows. Given values are once, few, many or a class for expanded clones.

J gene,clone size,D gene,V gene,CDR3 protein,CDR3 DNA
TRBJ2-7,many,.,TRBV19,CASKESAGSFYEQYF,TGTGCCAGTAAGGAGTCGGCGGGATCCTTCTACGAGCAGTACTTC
TRBJ2-1,many,TRBD2,TRBV28,CASSSVAGPYYNEQFF,TGTGCCAGCAGCTCGGTAGCGGGGCCGTACTACAATGAGCAGTTCTTC
TRBJ2-1,many,TRBD1,TRBV6-6,CASSTPGQEYNEQFF,TGTGCCAGCAGCACGCCCGGACAGGAATACAATGAGCAGTTCTTC
TRBJ2-1,many,TRBD1,TRBV9,CASSAQNRGDEQFF,TGTGCCAGCAGCGCGCAAAACAGGGGAGATGAGCAGTTCTTC
TRBJ2-5,many,TRBD1,TRBV5-4,CASSGTGGQETQYF,TGTGCCAGCAGCGGAACAGGGGGCCAAGAGACCCAGTACTTC
TRBJ2-1,many,TRBD2,TRBV20-1,CSAERTSGTYNEQFF,TGCAGTGCCGAAAGGACTAGCGGGACCTACAATGAGCAGTTCTTC
TRBJ2-1,many,TRBD2,TRBV9,CASSTGTSGRWNEQFF,TGTGCCAGCAGCACCGGGACTAGCGGGAGATGGAATGAGCAGTTCTTC
TRBJ2-5,.,.,TRBV9,CASSVEPFRETQYF,TGTGCCAGCAGCGTAGAGCCATTTCGTGAGACCCAGTACTTC
TRBJ2-1,many,TRBD2,TRBV20-1,CSASPLAGGDNEQFF,TGCAGTGCTAGCCCACTAGCGGGAGGGGACAATGAGCAGTTCTTC
TRBJ1-5,.,.,TRBV28,CASSSGLKPQHF,TGTGCCAGCAGTTCCGGGTTAAAGCCCCAGCATTTT
TRBJ2-5,many,.,TRBV7-2,CASSPRYQETQYF,TGTGCCAGCAGCCCCCGATACCAAGAGACCCAGTACTTC
TRBJ2-7,many,.,TRBV5-1,CASSLDSFSYEQYF,TGCGCCAGCAGCTTGGACAGTTTCTCCTACGAGCAGTACTTC
TRBJ2-3,many,TRBD2,TRBV6-5,CASSYSGLAGSSTDTQYF,TGTGCCAGCAGTTACTCAGGGCTAGCGGGGAGTAGCACAGATACGCAGTATTTT
TRBJ2-7,few,TRBD1,TRBV18,CASSPHGGQAPNSYEQYF,TGTGCCAGCTCACCGCACGGGGGACAGGCCCCCAACTCCTACGAGCAGTACTTC
TRBJ1-6,.,TRBD1,TRBV12-3/TRBV12-4,CASSFLQGGNSPLHF,TGTGCCAGCAGTTTTTTGCAGGGGGGTAATTCACCCCTCCACTTT
TRBJ2-1,few,TRBD2,TRBV14,CASSPLAGGNEQFF,TGTGCCAGCAGCCCACTAGCGGGAGGTAATGAGCAGTTCTTC
TRBJ2-7,.,TRBD1,TRBV25-1,CASSERTGPTYEQYF,TGTGCCAGCAGTGAGAGGACAGGGCCCACCTACGAGCAGTACTTC
TRBJ2-2,many,TRBD1,TRBV24-1,CATSDHRGAYTGELFF,TGTGCCACCAGTGACCACAGGGGTGCTTACACCGGGGAGCTGTTTTTT